One and the same sample provided the 8 T cell receptor beta chains below, sequenced in a study of CD8 T cells in Susac syndrome. Random hexamers served to reverse transcribe roughly 0.45 to 1 ug RNA. MiXCR, applied by TCRdb to the immunoSEQ multiplex PCR reads, yields one record per CDR3 protein. Of 210,000 or so distinct CDR3 sequences in the sample, over 90% are singletons; the top ten hold around 0.15%. The sequenced sample was CD4+ T cells from PBMCs. These TCRs come from a human donor with Susac syndrome.

This chain joins TRBV20-1 and TRBJ1-1; the match to TRBD1 covers 10 bases. Per germline, CDR1 DFQATT and CDR2 SNEGSKA (reference sequence). The junction had 11 bases not matched to a gene; V was cut back by 6 bases and J by 1 base. This CDR3 has 16 amino acids. In DNA form, the CDR3 reads TGCAGTGCGCTGGGACAGGGGAGGGTTGGGAACACTGAAGCTTTCTTT. It is translated as CSALGQGRVGNTEAFF.

This sequence joins TRBV7-2 and TRBJ1-2; D ambiguous. Per germline, CDR1 SGHTA and CDR2 FQGNSA. The CDR3 totals 14 residues. V was cut by 5 bases and J by 4 bases, with 14 bases left in between. The CDR3 DNA sequence: TGTGCCAGCAGCCCTCCTGGACGGCCCTATGGCTACACCTTC. Amino acid sequence: CASSPPGRPYGYTF.

V is TRBV28 and J is TRBJ2-2; no clear D. The germline gives CDR1 MDHEN, CDR2 SYDVKM. Trimming stripped 11 bases from V and 1 base from J, with 14 bases between. This CDR3 is built from 14 residues. The CDR3 protein is CAALGTVNTGELFF. DNA for the CDR3: TGTGCCGCCTTGGGAACAGTGAACACCGGGGAGCTGTTTTTT.

As DNA, the CDR3 is TGCAGTGCTAGAGACCAATCACAGGACTTCGAGCAGTACTTC. Its protein is CSARDQSQDFEQYF. This chain joins TRBV20-1 and TRBJ2-7; D possibly uses TRBD1 or TRBD2 (5 bases each). V lost 0 bases, J lost 6 bases, and 15 bases lay in between. Germline CDR1 DFQATT, CDR2 SNEGSKA (reference sequence). This CDR3 comprises 14 residues.

This sequence joins TRBV20-1 and TRBJ1-2; TRBD1 might be the D (5 bases). The CDR3 sequence is 13 residues long. Germline-derived CDR1 and CDR2 are DFQATT and SNEGSKA (reference sequence). V dropped 3 bases and J dropped 4 bases, with 12 bases sitting between them. The CDR3 loop reads CSARQGTGYGYTF. The CDR3 DNA sequence: TGCAGTGCTAGGCAGGGAACAGGCTATGGCTACACCTTC.

The CDR3 is CASSSAGGRATDTQYF. The CDR3 DNA reads as TGTGCCAGCAGCTCGGCGGGGGGGCGGGCCACAGATACGCAGTATTTT. The rearrangement uses TRBV5-6 and TRBJ2-3; 9 nucleotides line up with TRBD2. This CDR3 comprises 16 residues. Germline CDR1 reads SGHDT; CDR2 reads YYEEEE. V shed 3 bases and J 2 bases; nucleotides not matched to a gene: 7. Combining the CDR3 with reference TRBV5-6 and TRBJ2-3 gives the whole variable domain DAGVTQSPTHLIKTRGQQVTLRCSPKSGHDTVSWYQQALGQGPQFIFQYYEEEERQRGNFPDRFSGHQFPNYSSELNVNALLLGDSALYLCASSSAGGRATDTQYFGPGTRLTVL.

This clonotype was counted a single time. This rearrangement joins TRBV5-4 to TRBJ2-1, with D possibly matching TRBD2 (7 bases). V shed 4 bases and J shed 4 bases, with 15 bases lying between them. The CDR3 loop spans 15 amino acids. CDR1 is SGHNT and CDR2 is YYREEE in the germline V gene (reference sequence). CDR3 sequence reads: CASSRGGETYNEQFF. DNA of the CDR3: TGTGCCAGCAGCAGGGGGGGGGAAACGTACAATGAGCAGTTCTTC.

CDR3 loop: CASSLVPGQGMNIQYF. CDR3 in DNA: TGTGCCAGCAGCTTAGTCCCGGGACAGGGTATGAACATTCAGTACTTC. The J gene is TRBJ2-4, the V gene TRBV7-6; 9 bases are shared with TRBD1. Germline V CDR1 and CDR2: SGHVS, FNYEAQ. CDR3 length: 16 amino acids. V was clipped by 1 base and J by 7 bases; unmatched bases: 8.